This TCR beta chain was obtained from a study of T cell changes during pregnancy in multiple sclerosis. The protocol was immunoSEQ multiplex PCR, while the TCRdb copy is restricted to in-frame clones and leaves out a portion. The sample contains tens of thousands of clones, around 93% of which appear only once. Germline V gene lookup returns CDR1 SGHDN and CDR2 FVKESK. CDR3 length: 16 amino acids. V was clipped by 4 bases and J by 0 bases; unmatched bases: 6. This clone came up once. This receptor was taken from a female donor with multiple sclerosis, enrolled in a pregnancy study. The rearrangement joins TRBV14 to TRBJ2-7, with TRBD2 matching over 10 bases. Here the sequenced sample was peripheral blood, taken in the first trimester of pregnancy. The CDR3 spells CASSRLAGDNSYEQYF. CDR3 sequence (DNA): TGTGCCAGCAGCCGACTAGCGGGTGACAACTCCTACGAGCAGTACTTC.